This T cell receptor beta chain was sequenced during a study of blood T cell repertoires in COVID-19. The V segment lost 5 bases and the J segment 2 bases; nucleotides outside the gene matches: 11. Per germline, CDR1 SEHNR and CDR2 FQNEAQ (reference sequence). The CDR3 loop spans 17 amino acids. The repertoire was sequenced with immunoSEQ multiplex PCR; TCRdb's copy has only in-frame clones and lacks some. The top ten hold roughly 9.4% of the sample, which has about 250,000 clones, 65% to 85% seen once. The TCR comes from a man aged 40-49 years with active or convalescent COVID-19. The sample comprised peripheral blood. The rearrangement uses TRBV7-9 and TRBJ2-1; 8 bases map to TRBD2. The CDR3: CASSHLLAERPYNEQFF. The CDR3 DNA reads TGTGCCAGCAGCCATCTACTAGCGGAGCGGCCCTACAATGAGCAGTTCTTC.